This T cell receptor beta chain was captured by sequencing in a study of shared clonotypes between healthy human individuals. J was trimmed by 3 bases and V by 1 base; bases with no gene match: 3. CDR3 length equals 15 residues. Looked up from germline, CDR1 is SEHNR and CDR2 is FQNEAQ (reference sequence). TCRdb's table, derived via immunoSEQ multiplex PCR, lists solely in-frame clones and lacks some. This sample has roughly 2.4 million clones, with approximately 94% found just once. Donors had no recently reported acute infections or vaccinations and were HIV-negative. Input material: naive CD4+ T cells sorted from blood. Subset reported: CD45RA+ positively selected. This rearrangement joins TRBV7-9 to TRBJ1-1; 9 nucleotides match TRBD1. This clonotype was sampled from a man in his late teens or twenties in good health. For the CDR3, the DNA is TGTGCCAGCAGCTTAGGACAGGGGGTGTACACTGAAGCTTTCTTT. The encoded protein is CASSLGQGVYTEAFF. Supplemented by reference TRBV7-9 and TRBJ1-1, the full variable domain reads DTGVSQNPRHKITKRGQNVTFRCDPISEHNRLYWYRQTLGQGPEFLTYFQNEAQLEKSRLLSDRFSAERPKGSFSTLEIQRTEQGDSAMYLCASSLGQGVYTEAFFGQGTRLTVV.